One sample yielded the 9 T cell receptor beta chains listed below, sequenced in a study of blood T cells in healthy people across ages. Using a J-beta primer mix together with a sample-barcoded 5' primer, a second PCR was run for about 6 to 12 cycles. MiXCR, run by TCRdb on the 5' RACE reads, gives a single entry per CDR3 protein. The repertoire consists of 1.5 million to 2 million distinct CDR3 sequences, with about 39% occurring once and the leading ten covering more than 20%. Sequencing used blood. The receptors were gathered from a human donor in good health.

The rearrangement joins TRBV29-1 to TRBJ1-1; 8 positions agree with TRBD1. This CDR3 is built from 13 residues. Losses at the gene ends were 7 bases for V and 1 base for J; bases not matched to a gene: 5. In germline, CDR1 is SQVTM, CDR2 ANQGSEA. CDR3 in DNA: TGCAGCGGATCTGACAGGGGGAACACTGAAGCTTTCTTT. Translated: CSGSDRGNTEAFF.

In its sample, this clonotype was seen a few times. This chain connects TRBV3-1 to TRBJ2-1, with D maybe TRBD2 (6 bases). Between the trimmed V and J ends, which lost 2 bases and 15 bases, there was a span of 14 bases. CDR1 and CDR2 from the germline V gene are LGHDT and YNNKEL (reference sequence). The CDR3 has 12 residues. CDR3 amino acids: CASSQTHGSTFF. The CDR3 DNA follows: TGTGCCAGCAGCCAAACCCACGGGAGCACGTTCTTC.

V usage is TRBV7-9 and J usage is TRBJ2-5; D possibly corresponds to TRBD1 (5 bases). Trimming removed 2 bases at V and 7 bases at J, with 14 bases between. The CDR3 is 14 residues long. Germline V gives CDR1 SEHNR, CDR2 FQNEAQ (reference sequence). In nucleotides, the CDR3 is TGTGCCAGCAGCTTACAGGGCACTGATGCGACCCAGTACTTC. It is translated as CASSLQGTDATQYF.

Comment on this clonotype: A read error may produce the germline difference seen at one junction end. The chain uses TRBV6-2 or TRBV6-3 and TRBJ1-5; tentative D call: TRBD1 (5 bases). The CDR3 is 15 residues long. CDR1 is MNHEY, CDR2 SVGEGT, per germline. The CDR3: CVSSFSGGGNQPQHF. The CDR3 bases are TGTGTCAGCAGTTTCTCCGGGGGAGGTAATCAGCCCCAGCATTTT.

This clonotype was seen a few times. The chain joins TRBV10-3 to TRBJ1-4, with a possible D match to TRBD1 (5 bases). The length of the CDR3 is 14 residues. V gave up 2 bases and J gave up 8 bases, with 12 bases separating them. The germline V gene encodes CDR1 ENHRY and CDR2 SYGVKD. Written as DNA, the CDR3 is TGTGCCATCAGTGAGAGAGGGCCAGGGGAAAAACTGTTTTTT. Encoded protein: CAISERGPGEKLFF.

This clonotype was observed at least ten times. The V and J genes are TRBV9 and TRBJ2-3; D is possibly TRBD2 (6 bases). CDR3 size: 14 residues. Germline CDR1 is SGDLS and CDR2 is YYNGEE. V gave up 3 bases and J gave up 0 bases, with 8 bases separating them. Here the CDR3 reads CASSGSGSTDTQYF. DNA for the CDR3: TGTGCCAGCAGCGGGAGCGGGAGCACAGATACGCAGTATTTT.

A few counts support this clonotype. The chain uses TRBV11-2 and TRBJ2-2; D gene unclear. The length of the CDR3 is 12 residues. Germline V lookup: CDR1 SGHAT, CDR2 FQNNGV. V dropped 9 bases and J dropped 6 bases, with 11 bases sitting between them. The CDR3 reads CASHLGAGELFF. Here the CDR3 DNA reads TGTGCCAGTCACCTTGGTGCCGGGGAGCTGTTTTTT.

In this sample, this clonotype turned up a few times. This chain links TRBV29-1 with TRBJ1-1; no definite D call. V shed 1 base and J shed 1 base, with 22 bases lying between them. In germline, CDR1 is SQVTM, CDR2 ANQGSEA. CDR3 length: 18 residues. CDR3 protein: CSVEVRARSGYTNTEAFF. The DNA for the CDR3 is TGCAGCGTTGAAGTGAGGGCCCGGTCGGGCTACACGAACACTGAAGCTTTCTTT.

This clonotype was found a few times. The chain carries TRBV5-1 and TRBJ2-4, with D unclear. The germline CDR1 and CDR2 sequences are SGHRS and YFSETQ. The CDR3 length is 13 residues. Trimming left V 0 bases short and J 6 bases short, with 7 bases between. The DNA of the CDR3 is TGCGCCAGCAGCTTGGGAGACGGAAACATTCAGTACTTC. Translating gives CASSLGDGNIQYF.